The T cell receptor beta chain under discussion was sequenced for a study of blood T cell repertoires in COVID-19. Overall study context: Sites in the United States, Italy and Spain provided acute and convalescent COVID-19 samples. PBMCs, B-cell-depleted T cells, or T cells were the source of the cDNA or gDNA that made up the material.

The data were produced by immunoSEQ multiplex PCR, yet TCRdb's version contains in-frame clones alone and is incomplete. The top ten hold just over 7% of the sample, which has 8,000 to 9,500 clones, 75% to 90% seen once. This clone was picked up one time. The CDR3 length is 12 residues. V was clipped by 6 bases and J by 9 bases, with 12 bases between them. In germline, CDR1 is MNHEY, CDR2 SVGAGI. This clonotype was obtained from a human donor with active COVID-19. The donor label of this sample is uncertain. Sequencing was done on a sample of peripheral blood. J is TRBJ1-5 and V is TRBV6-5; D gene unclear. CDR3 protein: CASRASSWPQHF. In DNA, the CDR3 is TGTGCCAGCAGGGCCTCAAGTTGGCCCCAGCATTTT.